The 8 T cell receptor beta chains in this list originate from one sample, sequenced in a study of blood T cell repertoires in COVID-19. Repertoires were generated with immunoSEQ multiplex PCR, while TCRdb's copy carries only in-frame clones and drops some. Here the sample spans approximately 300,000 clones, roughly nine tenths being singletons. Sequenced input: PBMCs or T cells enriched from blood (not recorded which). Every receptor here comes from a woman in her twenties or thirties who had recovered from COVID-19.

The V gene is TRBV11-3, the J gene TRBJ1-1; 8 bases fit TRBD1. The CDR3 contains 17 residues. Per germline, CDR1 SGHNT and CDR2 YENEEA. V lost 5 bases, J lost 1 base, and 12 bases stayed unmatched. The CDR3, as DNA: TGTGCCAGCAGCCAACGGACAGGGAGTGGGAAGAACACTGAAGCTTTCTTT. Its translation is CASSQRTGSGKNTEAFF. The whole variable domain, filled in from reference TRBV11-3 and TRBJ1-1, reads EAGVVQSPRYKIIEKKQPVAFWCNPISGHNTLYWYLQNLGQGPELLIRYENEEAVDDSQLPKDRFSAERLKGVDSTLKIQPAELGDSAVYLCASSQRTGSGKNTEAFFGQGTRLTVV.

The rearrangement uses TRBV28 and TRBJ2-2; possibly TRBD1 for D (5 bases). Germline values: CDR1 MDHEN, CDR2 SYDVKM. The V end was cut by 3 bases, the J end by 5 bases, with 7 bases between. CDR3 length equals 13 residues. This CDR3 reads CASSFRQTGELFF. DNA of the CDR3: TGTGCCAGCAGTTTCAGACAGACCGGGGAGCTGTTTTTT.

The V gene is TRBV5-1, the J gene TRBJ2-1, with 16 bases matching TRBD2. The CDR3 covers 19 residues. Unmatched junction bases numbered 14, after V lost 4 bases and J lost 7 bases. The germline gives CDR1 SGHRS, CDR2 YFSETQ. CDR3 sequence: CASSQPGLAGGPQRNEQFF. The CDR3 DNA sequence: TGCGCCAGCAGCCAACCGGGACTAGCGGGAGGGCCCCAGAGGAATGAGCAGTTCTTC.

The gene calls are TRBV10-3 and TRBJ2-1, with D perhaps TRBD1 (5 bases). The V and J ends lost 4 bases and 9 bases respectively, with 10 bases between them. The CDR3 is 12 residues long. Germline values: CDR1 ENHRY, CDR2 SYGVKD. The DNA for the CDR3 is TGTGCCATCAGTGGCAGGGTTGGTGAGCAGTTCTTC. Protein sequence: CAISGRVGEQFF.

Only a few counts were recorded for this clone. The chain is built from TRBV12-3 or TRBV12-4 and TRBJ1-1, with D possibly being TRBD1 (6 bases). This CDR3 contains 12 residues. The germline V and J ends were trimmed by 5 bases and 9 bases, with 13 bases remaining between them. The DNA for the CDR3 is TGTGCCAGCAGTGCACAGGGTGGGAAAGCTTTCTTT. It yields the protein CASSAQGGKAFF.

The CDR3 bases are TGTGCCAGCAGCGTTAATGAGCAGTTCTTC. It encodes CASSVNEQFF. This chain connects TRBV2 to TRBJ2-1; D unresolved. Germline lookup yields CDR1 SNHLY and CDR2 FYNNEI. The V end lost 6 bases, the J end lost 7 bases, and 4 bases lay between the germline ends. This CDR3 contains 10 residues.

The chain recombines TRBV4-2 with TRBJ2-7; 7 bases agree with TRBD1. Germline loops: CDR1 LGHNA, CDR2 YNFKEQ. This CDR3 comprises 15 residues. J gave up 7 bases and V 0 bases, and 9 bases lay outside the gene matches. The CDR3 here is CASSQEEGGRREQYF. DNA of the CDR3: TGTGCCAGCAGCCAAGAAGAAGGGGGCCGAAGAGAGCAGTACTTC.

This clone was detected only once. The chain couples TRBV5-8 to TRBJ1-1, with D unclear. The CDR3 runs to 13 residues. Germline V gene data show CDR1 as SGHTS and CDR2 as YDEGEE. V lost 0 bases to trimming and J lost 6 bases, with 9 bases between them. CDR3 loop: CASSLVRGPEAFF. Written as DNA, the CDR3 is TGTGCCAGCAGCTTGGTGCGGGGTCCTGAAGCTTTCTTT.